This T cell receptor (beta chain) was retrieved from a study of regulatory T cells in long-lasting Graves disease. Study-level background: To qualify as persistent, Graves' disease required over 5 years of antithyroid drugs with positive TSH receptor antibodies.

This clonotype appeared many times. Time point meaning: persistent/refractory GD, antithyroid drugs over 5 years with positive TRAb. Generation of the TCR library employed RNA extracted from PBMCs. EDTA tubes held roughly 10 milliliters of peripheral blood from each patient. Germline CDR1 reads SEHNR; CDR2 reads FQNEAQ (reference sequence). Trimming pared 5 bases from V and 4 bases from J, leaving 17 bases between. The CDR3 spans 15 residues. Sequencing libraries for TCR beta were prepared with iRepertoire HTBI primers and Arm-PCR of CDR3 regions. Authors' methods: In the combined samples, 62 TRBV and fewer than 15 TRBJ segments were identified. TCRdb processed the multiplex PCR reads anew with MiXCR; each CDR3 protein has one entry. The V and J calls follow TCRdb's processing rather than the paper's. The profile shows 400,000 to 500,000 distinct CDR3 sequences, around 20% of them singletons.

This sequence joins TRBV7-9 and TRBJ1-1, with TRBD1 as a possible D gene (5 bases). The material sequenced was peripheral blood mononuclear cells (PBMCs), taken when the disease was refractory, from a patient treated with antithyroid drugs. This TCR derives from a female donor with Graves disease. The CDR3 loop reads CASSPPGLDSTEAFF. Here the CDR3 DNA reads TGTGCCAGCAGCCCGCCGGGACTCGACAGCACTGAAGCTTTCTTT.